This section outlines one T cell receptor beta chain sequence together with its context. The repertoire was sequenced with immunoSEQ multiplex PCR; TCRdb's copy has only in-frame clones and lacks some. This sample has 200,000 to 250,000 clones; around 88% occur once, and the top ten carry around 2.9%. The sample comes from a study of blood T cell repertoires in COVID-19. This sequence originates from a woman under 40 who had recovered from COVID-19. What was sequenced was peripheral blood.

The CDR3 reads CASTRQMNTEAFF. DNA of the CDR3: TGTGCCAGCACCCGACAGATGAACACTGAAGCTTTCTTT. The chain has TRBV6-5 and TRBJ1-1, with D perhaps matching TRBD1 (5 bases). CDR1 and CDR2 (germline): MNHEY, SVGAGI. The CDR3 is 13 amino acids. V gave up 7 bases and J gave up 0 bases, with 9 bases separating them.